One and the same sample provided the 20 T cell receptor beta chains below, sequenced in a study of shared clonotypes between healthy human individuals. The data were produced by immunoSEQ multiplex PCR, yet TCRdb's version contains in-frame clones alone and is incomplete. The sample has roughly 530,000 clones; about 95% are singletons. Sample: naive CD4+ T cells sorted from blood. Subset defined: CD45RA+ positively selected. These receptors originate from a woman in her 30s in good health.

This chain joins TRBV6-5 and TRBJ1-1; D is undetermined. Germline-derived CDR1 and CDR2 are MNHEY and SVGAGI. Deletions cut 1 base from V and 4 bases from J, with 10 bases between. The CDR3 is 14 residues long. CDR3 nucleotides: TGTGCCAGCAGTTACTTAGGGTCTCGCACTGAAGCTTTCTTT. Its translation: CASSYLGSRTEAFF.

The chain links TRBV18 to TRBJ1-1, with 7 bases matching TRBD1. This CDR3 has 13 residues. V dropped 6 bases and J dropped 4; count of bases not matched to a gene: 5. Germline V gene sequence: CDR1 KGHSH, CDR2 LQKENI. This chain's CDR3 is CASSQGVATEAFF. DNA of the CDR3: TGTGCCAGCTCCCAGGGGGTCGCCACTGAAGCTTTCTTT.

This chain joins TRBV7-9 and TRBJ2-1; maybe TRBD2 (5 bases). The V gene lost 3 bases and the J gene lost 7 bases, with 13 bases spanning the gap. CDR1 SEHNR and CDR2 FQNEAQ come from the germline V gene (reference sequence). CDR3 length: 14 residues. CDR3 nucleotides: TGTGCCAGCAGCTTTCTCACTAGTGGAAATGAGCAGTTCTTC. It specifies CASSFLTSGNEQFF.

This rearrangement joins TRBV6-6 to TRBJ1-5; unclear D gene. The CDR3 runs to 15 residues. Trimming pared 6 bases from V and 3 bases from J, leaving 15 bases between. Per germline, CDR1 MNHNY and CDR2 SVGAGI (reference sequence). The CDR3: CASSPTGPTNQPQHF. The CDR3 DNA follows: TGTGCCAGCAGCCCGACCGGGCCCACCAATCAGCCCCAGCATTTT.

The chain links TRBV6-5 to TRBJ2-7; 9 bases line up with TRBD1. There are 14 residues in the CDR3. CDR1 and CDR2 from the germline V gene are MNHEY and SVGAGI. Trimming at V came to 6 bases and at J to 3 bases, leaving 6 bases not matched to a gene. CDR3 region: CASRQDRGVYEQYF. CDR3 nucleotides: TGTGCCAGCAGACAAGACAGGGGGGTCTACGAGCAGTACTTC.

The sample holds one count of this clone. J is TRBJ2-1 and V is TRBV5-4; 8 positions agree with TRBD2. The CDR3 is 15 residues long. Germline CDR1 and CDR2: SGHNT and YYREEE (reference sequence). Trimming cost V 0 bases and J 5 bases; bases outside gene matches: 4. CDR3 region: CASSLGREEHNEQFF. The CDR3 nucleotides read TGTGCCAGCAGCTTGGGGCGGGAGGAGCACAATGAGCAGTTCTTC.

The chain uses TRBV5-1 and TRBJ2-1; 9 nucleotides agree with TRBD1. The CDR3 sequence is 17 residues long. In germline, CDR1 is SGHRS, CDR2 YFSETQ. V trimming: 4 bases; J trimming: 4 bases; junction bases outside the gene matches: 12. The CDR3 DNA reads TGCGCCAGCAGCCTCACCGGGACAGGGATTGCATACAATGAGCAGTTCTTC. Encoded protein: CASSLTGTGIAYNEQFF.

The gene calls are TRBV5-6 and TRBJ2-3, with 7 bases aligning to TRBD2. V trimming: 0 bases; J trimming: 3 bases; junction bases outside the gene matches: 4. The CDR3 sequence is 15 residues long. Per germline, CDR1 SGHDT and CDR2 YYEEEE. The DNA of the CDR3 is TGTGCCAGCAGCTTGGGTGCGGGAGTTACAGATACGCAGTATTTT. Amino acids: CASSLGAGVTDTQYF.

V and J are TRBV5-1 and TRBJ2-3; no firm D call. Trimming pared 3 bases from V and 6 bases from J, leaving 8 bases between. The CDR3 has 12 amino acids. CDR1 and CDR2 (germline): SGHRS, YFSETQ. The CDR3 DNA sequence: TGCGCCAGCAGCTCGGCTTCCGATACGCAGTATTTT. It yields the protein CASSSASDTQYF.

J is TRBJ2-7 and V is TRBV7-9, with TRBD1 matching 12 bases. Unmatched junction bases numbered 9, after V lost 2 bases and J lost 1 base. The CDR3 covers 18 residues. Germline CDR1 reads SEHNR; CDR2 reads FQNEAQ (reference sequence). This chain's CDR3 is CASSLLGQGALRSYEQYF. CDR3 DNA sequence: TGTGCCAGCAGCTTACTGGGACAGGGGGCTTTGAGGTCCTACGAGCAGTACTTC.

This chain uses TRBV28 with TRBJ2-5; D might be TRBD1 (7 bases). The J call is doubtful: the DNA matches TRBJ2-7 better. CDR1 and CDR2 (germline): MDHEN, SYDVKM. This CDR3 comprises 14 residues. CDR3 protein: CASVPGGIDDEQYF. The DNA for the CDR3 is TGTGCCAGTGTCCCAGGGGGGATAGACGACGAGCAGTACTTC.

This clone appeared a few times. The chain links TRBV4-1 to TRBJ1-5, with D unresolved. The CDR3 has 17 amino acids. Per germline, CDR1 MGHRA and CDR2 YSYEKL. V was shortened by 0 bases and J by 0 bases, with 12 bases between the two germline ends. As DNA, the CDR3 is TGCGCCAGCAGCCAAGATTACGGACGTAGTAGCAATCAGCCCCAGCATTTT. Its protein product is CASSQDYGRSSNQPQHF.

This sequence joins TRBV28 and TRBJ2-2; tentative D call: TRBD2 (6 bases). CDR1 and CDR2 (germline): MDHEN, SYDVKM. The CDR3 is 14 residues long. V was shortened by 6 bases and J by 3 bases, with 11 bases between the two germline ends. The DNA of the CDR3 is TGTGCCAGCAGGGAACTAGCCGACACCGGGGAGCTGTTTTTT. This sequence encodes CASRELADTGELFF.

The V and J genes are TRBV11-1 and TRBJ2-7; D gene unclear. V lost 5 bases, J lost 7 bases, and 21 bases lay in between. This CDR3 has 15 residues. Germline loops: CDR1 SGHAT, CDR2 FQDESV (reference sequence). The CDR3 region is CASSDLRTGLGEQYF. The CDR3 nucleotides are TGTGCCAGCAGCGACCTAAGGACGGGTTTGGGGGAGCAGTACTTC.

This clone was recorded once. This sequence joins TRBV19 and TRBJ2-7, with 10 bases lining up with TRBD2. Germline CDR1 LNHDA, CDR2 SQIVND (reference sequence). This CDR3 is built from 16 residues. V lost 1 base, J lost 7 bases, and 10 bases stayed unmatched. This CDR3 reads CASSIAPSGSSREQYF. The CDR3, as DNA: TGTGCCAGTAGTATAGCACCTAGCGGGAGTAGCCGGGAGCAGTACTTC.

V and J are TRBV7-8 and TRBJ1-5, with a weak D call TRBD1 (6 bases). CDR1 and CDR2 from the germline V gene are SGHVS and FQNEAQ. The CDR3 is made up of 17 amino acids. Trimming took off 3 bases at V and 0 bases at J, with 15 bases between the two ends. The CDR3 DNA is TGTGCCAGCAGCTTCGCTACAGGACAGCCTAGCAATCAGCCCCAGCATTTT. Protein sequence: CASSFATGQPSNQPQHF.

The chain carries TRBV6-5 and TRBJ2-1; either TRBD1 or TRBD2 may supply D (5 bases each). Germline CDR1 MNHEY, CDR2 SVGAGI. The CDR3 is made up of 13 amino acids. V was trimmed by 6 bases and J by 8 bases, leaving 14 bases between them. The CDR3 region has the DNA TGTGCCAGCAGCAACAGGTACGGGGATGAGCAGTTCTTC. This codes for CASSNRYGDEQFF.

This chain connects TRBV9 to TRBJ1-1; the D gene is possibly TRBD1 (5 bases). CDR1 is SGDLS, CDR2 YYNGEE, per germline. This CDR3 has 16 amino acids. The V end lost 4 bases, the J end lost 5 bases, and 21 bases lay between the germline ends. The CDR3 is CASSPPPGGTRTEAFF. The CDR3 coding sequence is TGTGCCAGCAGCCCCCCGCCGGGTGGGACCCGGACTGAAGCTTTCTTT.

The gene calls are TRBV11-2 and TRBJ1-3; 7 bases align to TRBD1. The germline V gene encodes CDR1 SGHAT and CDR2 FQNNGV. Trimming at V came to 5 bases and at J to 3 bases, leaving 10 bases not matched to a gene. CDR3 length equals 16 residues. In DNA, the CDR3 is TGTGCCAGCAGCCTGAGATCTCACAGGGGTGGAAACACCATATATTTT. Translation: CASSLRSHRGGNTIYF. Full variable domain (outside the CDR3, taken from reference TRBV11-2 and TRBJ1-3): EAGVAQSPRYKIIEKRQSVAFWCNPISGHATLYWYQQILGQGPKLLIQFQNNGVVDDSQLPKDRFSAERLKGVDSTLKIQPAKLEDSAVYLCASSLRSHRGGNTIYFGEGSWLTVV.

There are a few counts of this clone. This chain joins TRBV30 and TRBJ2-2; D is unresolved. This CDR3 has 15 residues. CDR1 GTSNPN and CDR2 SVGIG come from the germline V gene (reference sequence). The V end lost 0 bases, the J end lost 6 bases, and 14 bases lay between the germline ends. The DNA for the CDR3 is TGTGCCTGGAGTGTTGGACCCCTGCGCTCCGGGGAGCTGTTTTTT. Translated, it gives CAWSVGPLRSGELFF.